The following is a T cell receptor beta chain sequence with its context. The target antigen is unknown. This entry is derived from a study of OX40 agonist ivuxolimab in advanced cancers. Study-wide context: Under the entry rules, prior anti-PD-1, anti-PD-L1 or anti-CTLA-4 therapy was allowed, and roughly 41% had some. Broader study findings: Antigen targets of the expanded peripheral T cells went undetermined.

Trimming took 0 bases from V and 5 from J, leaving 17 bases between them. Germline V gene data show CDR1 as SGHRS and CDR2 as YFSETQ. This CDR3 has 16 residues. Generated by immunoSEQ multiplex PCR, the TCRdb table keeps only in-frame clones and is missing some. The table has over 80,000 clones, roughly 90% seen once. The V gene is TRBV5-1, the J gene TRBJ2-5; TRBD1 might be the D (7 bases). Sequenced here: CD4+ or CD8+ T cells sorted from blood, sampled in a trial of the OX40 agonist ivuxolimab. The receptor was derived from an adult with an advanced solid tumor such as melanoma, head and neck, liver or kidney cancer. In DNA, the CDR3 is TGCGCCAGCAGCTTGGGCGCGGGACAGTCCCGGGAGACCCAGTACTTC. This gives the protein CASSLGAGQSRETQYF.